Listed here is a single TCR beta chain. The antigen it recognizes is unknown. Base qualities are not provided; no much larger clone lies one nucleotide away. The collaborating institutions used their own protocols to collect whole blood in K2EDTA tubes. For TCRbeta analysis, collaborators shipped samples as frozen whole blood, isolated PBMCs, or DNA extracted from either of those sample types. Reading from cysteine to phenylalanine, the CDR3 counts 14 amino acids. Only the CDR3 portion is preserved as DNA: 42 bases, with reading frame beginning at the first base. Per the germline V gene (reference sequence), MNHEY is the CDR1 and SMNVEV is the CDR2. At the junction V is shortened by 3 bases and J by 0 bases, with 8 bases in between. TCRbeta CDR3 regions were amplified from genomic DNA using the immunoSEQ Assay, a bias-controlled multiplex PCR. Concerning the study's data processing: Within the assay, amplification of reference gene primers was used to estimate how many nucleated cells each sample contained. Sequence reads were collapsed and filtered to measure the absolute abundance of every unique TCRbeta CDR3 rearrangement. Productive Simpson clonality was computed per sample as the square root of Simpson's diversity index over productive rearrangements. This immuneACCESS table, as held by TCRdb, lists in-frame sequences with V and J called but not all clones. Of the missing ones, under half trace to an unresolved V gene in checked studies; the others have no known cause. V and J calls and clone size are as listed in that table; D and trimming were resolved from the DNA. The sample table shows 84,000 or so clones, and roughly 80% are seen once. Around 49% of the sample is in the top ten clones.

This entry is derived from a study of blood T cell repertoires in COVID-19 (dated by TCRdb to 2020 to 2022). Some background on the complete study: The collaborator samples originated in the United States, Italy and Spain and spanned the acute and convalescent phases of COVID-19. The material from the prospective study consisted of cDNA or gDNA derived from T cells, B-cell-depleted T cells, or PBMCs. Subjects who had been exposed to COVID-19, were actively infected with it, or had recovered from it provided the deeply sampled blood TCRbeta repertoires that made up the dataset. The repertoires were made available in a free public database intended to serve as a resource for research on the immune response to SARS-CoV-2. Samples came from the ongoing ImmuneRACE study (first 160 participants) plus 1,254 subjects from 6 global collaborators. A de-identified subject ID, COVID-19 status, age in years and sex were almost always included in the sample metadata. Where HLA class I and class II types were available, the types were taken from metadata supplied by the sample provider, not from assay-based typing.

Broader findings and caveats from the paper: The quantity of clinical and demographic metadata differed by source and by participant and was supplied without curation.

The source of this sequence is a human donor in a cohort sampled during active COVID-19. Rearrangement joined TRBV27 to TRBJ2-5, with an unclear D gene assignment. Sequencing was done on a sample of peripheral blood. The sequenced DNA is TGTGCCAGCAGTTTGAGACACCACCAAGAGACCCAGTACTTC. Its amino acids are CASSLRHHQETQYF.